Listed below are T cell receptor beta chains from one sample, sequenced in a study of OX40 agonist ivuxolimab in advanced cancers. The repertoire was sequenced with immunoSEQ multiplex PCR; TCRdb's copy has only in-frame clones and lacks some. Of about 52,000 clones in the sample, about nine tenths were seen once. This specimen was CD4+ or CD8+ T cells sorted from blood, taken in a trial of the OX40 agonist ivuxolimab. These receptors were collected from an adult with an advanced solid tumor such as melanoma, head and neck, liver or kidney cancer. Each CDR3 is given with its conserved first and last residue. The order of the fields is D gene, clone size, J gene, V gene, CDR3 protein. D genes are given only for firm matches. Not all rows give a size; the values are once, few, many and, for expanded clones, a class.

D: TRBD1; size: NA; J: TRBJ2-7; V: TRBV7-9; CDR3: CASSVGQKPYEQYF
D: NA; size: NA; J: TRBJ2-7; V: TRBV29-1; CDR3: CSAGDVPQHEQYF
D: TRBD1; size: NA; J: TRBJ2-7; V: TRBV13; CDR3: CASSLQGAYEQYF
D: TRBD1; size: NA; J: TRBJ2-7; V: TRBV2; CDR3: CASSERQGYEQYF
D: NA; size: NA; J: TRBJ2-7; V: TRBV5-1; CDR3: CASREATERSYEQYF
D: NA; size: NA; J: TRBJ2-7; V: TRBV9; CDR3: CASSVDSSYEQYF
D: NA; size: NA; J: TRBJ1-1; V: TRBV19; CDR3: CASSITHNTEAFF
D: NA; size: once; J: TRBJ1-2; V: TRBV13; CDR3: CASSPGRANYGYTF
D: TRBD2; size: NA; J: TRBJ2-1; V: TRBV7-9; CDR3: CASSPKLGLPSGYEQFF
D: NA; size: NA; J: TRBJ1-3; V: TRBV2; CDR3: CAWDRREDAGNTIYF
D: TRBD2; size: NA; J: TRBJ2-7; V: TRBV5-5; CDR3: CASSSLGGSSYEQYF
D: NA; size: NA; J: TRBJ2-7; V: TRBV4-2; CDR3: CASSPGIAYEQYF
D: NA; size: NA; J: TRBJ2-3; V: TRBV21-1; CDR3: CASSKGGWGADTQYF
D: NA; size: NA; J: TRBJ1-2; V: TRBV29-1; CDR3: CSVETWNNYGYTF
D: NA; size: NA; J: TRBJ1-5; V: TRBV6-5; CDR3: CASSNGRASNQPQHF
D: NA; size: NA; J: TRBJ1-3; V: TRBV30; CDR3: CAWSVVVFNTIYF
D: NA; size: NA; J: TRBJ1-3; V: TRBV10-3; CDR3: CATLGHLTNSGNTIYF
D: NA; size: NA; J: TRBJ2-6; V: TRBV7-2; CDR3: CASSLVGVSGANVLTF
D: NA; size: NA; J: TRBJ1-3; V: TRBV4-1; CDR3: CASSQEPGSGLSGNTIYF
D: NA; size: NA; J: TRBJ2-6; V: TRBV19; CDR3: CASSLGGSGANVLTF
D: NA; size: NA; J: TRBJ1-1; V: TRBV30; CDR3: CAWSTGWDTEAFF
D: NA; size: NA; J: TRBJ2-7; V: TRBV2; CDR3: CASRDSDFSSYEQYF
D: NA; size: NA; J: TRBJ2-1; V: TRBV27; CDR3: CASSLATYNEQFF
D: TRBD2; size: NA; J: TRBJ2-1; V: TRBV4-1; CDR3: CASSQDPSGGLNEQFF
D: TRBD1; size: NA; J: TRBJ2-5; V: TRBV4-3; CDR3: CASSQGPLGQEQYF
D: NA; size: few; J: TRBJ2-7; V: TRBV13; CDR3: CASSQTGESNYEQYF
D: NA; size: NA; J: TRBJ2-1; V: TRBV5-6; CDR3: CASSLAGTLNEQFF
D: NA; size: NA; J: TRBJ1-2; V: TRBV6-5; CDR3: CASRSRGLYGYTF
D: TRBD1; size: NA; J: TRBJ1-1; V: TRBV13; CDR3: CASSTWTGPEAFF
D: TRBD1; size: NA; J: TRBJ1-5; V: TRBV6-6; CDR3: CASSFDRGGNQPQHF
D: NA; size: NA; J: TRBJ1-1; V: TRBV10-3; CDR3: CAISEQPSTEAFF
D: NA; size: NA; J: TRBJ1-4; V: TRBV28; CDR3: CASRSIRYPKEKLFF
D: TRBD1; size: NA; J: TRBJ1-1; V: TRBV7-2; CDR3: CASSFLGGNTEAFF
D: TRBD1; size: NA; J: TRBJ2-7; V: TRBV4-1; CDR3: CASSPRTGVNEQYF
D: TRBD2; size: few; J: TRBJ2-7; V: TRBV5-8; CDR3: CASSLLAGARREQYF
D: TRBD1; size: NA; J: TRBJ1-5; V: TRBV5-1; CDR3: CASSLGQGVNQPQHF
D: TRBD1; size: NA; J: TRBJ1-2; V: TRBV11-2; CDR3: CASSLDQGDYGYTF
D: NA; size: once; J: TRBJ2-7; V: TRBV6-5; CDR3: CASSYRGGSYEQYF
D: NA; size: NA; J: TRBJ1-2; V: TRBV30; CDR3: CAWTNIRRAGYTF
D: TRBD1; size: NA; J: TRBJ2-7; V: TRBV27; CDR3: CASRLTGTAYEQYF
D: NA; size: NA; J: TRBJ1-6; V: TRBV4-2; CDR3: CASSPYSDQGMNSPLHF
D: TRBD2; size: NA; J: TRBJ2-5; V: TRBV4-1; CDR3: CASSQEGTSGQETQYF
D: TRBD1; size: NA; J: TRBJ2-7; V: TRBV5-1; CDR3: CASSFGTGLDEQYF
D: NA; size: NA; J: TRBJ1-3; V: TRBV5-1; CDR3: CASSPHREGLRGNTIYF
D: NA; size: NA; J: TRBJ2-3; V: TRBV7-8; CDR3: CASSSRPSTDTQYF
D: TRBD1; size: NA; J: TRBJ1-2; V: TRBV5-4; CDR3: CASSFPTGEYGYTF
D: TRBD1; size: NA; J: TRBJ1-1; V: TRBV5-1; CDR3: CASSWGQGNTEAFF
D: NA; size: NA; J: TRBJ1-1; V: TRBV27; CDR3: CASSLTHLMNTEAFF
D: TRBD1; size: NA; J: TRBJ1-2; V: TRBV10-3; CDR3: CAMTGTEGYYEGYTF
D: NA; size: NA; J: TRBJ2-7; V: TRBV5-5; CDR3: CASSLYGYEQYF
D: NA; size: NA; J: TRBJ1-2; V: TRBV4-3; CDR3: CASSPATRGGYGYTF
D: NA; size: few; J: TRBJ1-5; V: TRBV19; CDR3: CATSGGNQPQHF
D: NA; size: medium-sized; J: TRBJ2-1; V: TRBV5-4; CDR3: CASSLGLDNEQFF
D: NA; size: NA; J: TRBJ2-5; V: TRBV2; CDR3: CAEEVQETQYF
D: NA; size: NA; J: TRBJ2-2; V: TRBV7-9; CDR3: CASSLFGELFF
D: TRBD1; size: few; J: TRBJ1-1; V: TRBV7-3; CDR3: CASSPAGTGTDTEAFF
D: TRBD2; size: NA; J: TRBJ2-5; V: TRBV5-1; CDR3: CASSATGTSGETQYF
D: TRBD1; size: NA; J: TRBJ1-5; V: TRBV15; CDR3: CATAQGYQPQHF
D: NA; size: NA; J: TRBJ1-5; V: TRBV30; CDR3: CAWSVLSSNQPQHF
D: NA; size: NA; J: TRBJ2-5; V: TRBV18; CDR3: CASSPENMETQYF